These T cell receptor beta chains were read from a single sample in a study of early T cells in non-severe SARS-CoV-2 infection. One entry per CDR3 protein results from TCRdb running MiXCR on the 5' RACE reads. The data hold around 56,000 distinct CDR3 sequences, with over 10% observed a single time. The sample was whole blood, taken at baseline. The receptors originated from an adult who was a healthcare worker with PCR-confirmed SARS-CoV-2 infection or an uninfected control (not recorded which). Each CDR3 is given with its conserved first and last residue. A D gene is named only where the DNA matches it firmly. Clone size is not always given. Where it is, it says once, few, many or a class for expanded clones.

TRBJ2-3,.,many,TRBV20-1,TGCAGCGCTAGGGAGACCTTGGGTTCAGCAGATACGCAGTATTTT,CSARETLGSADTQYF
TRBJ2-1,TRBD1,.,TRBV12-3/TRBV12-4,TGTGCCAGCACCCCGGGACAGAGCTCCTACAATGAGCAGTTCTTC,CASTPGQSSYNEQFF
TRBJ2-5,.,.,TRBV7-3,TGTGCCAGCAGCTTCCTAGGGGGAGAGGAGACCCAGTACTTC,CASSFLGGEETQYF
TRBJ2-5,.,few,TRBV5-1,TGCGCCAGCAGCTTGGCAGGGGAGGTGACCCAGTACTTC,CASSLAGEVTQYF
TRBJ1-1,.,many,TRBV28,TGTGCCAGCAGTTTCTGGCGCCAGGGGAATTCTGCTGAAGCTTTCTTT,CASSFWRQGNSAEAFF
TRBJ2-2,TRBD1,few,TRBV6-4,TGTGCCAGCAGTGACCCAGGGGGCGTGAACACCGGGGAGCTGTTTTTT,CASSDPGGVNTGELFF
TRBJ2-2,TRBD1,.,TRBV29-1,TGCAGCGTGGGGGGACAGGGAAACACCGGGGAGCTGTTTTTT,CSVGGQGNTGELFF
TRBJ2-5,.,many,TRBV20-1,TGCAGTGGGGTCCCCCCCTGGCGAGCAGCTGAATACCAAGAGACCCAGTACTTC,CSGVPPWRAAEYQETQYF
TRBJ1-4,.,.,TRBV9,TGTGCCAGCAGCGTAAGGGGGGCTGAAAAACTGTTTTTT,CASSVRGAEKLFF
TRBJ1-1,.,.,TRBV7-9,TGTGCCAGCAGCCGTGGGGAGGGGCGCCGGGCTTTCTTT,CASSRGEGRRAFF
TRBJ2-7,.,few,TRBV6-1,TGTGCCAGCAGTGACCCGGAATCGAGCTCCTACGAGCAGTACTTC,CASSDPESSSYEQYF
TRBJ2-2,.,few,TRBV10-3,TGTGCCATCAGTGAGTCAATCCAGGCGGAGCTGTTTTTT,CAISESIQAELFF
TRBJ2-1,TRBD2,few,TRBV11-3,TGTGCCAGCAGCTTAGCGGGAGGCCATGAGCAGTTCTTC,CASSLAGGHEQFF
TRBJ1-4,.,few,TRBV7-9,TGTGCCAGCAGCCGGACAGCAACTAATGAAAAACTGTTTTTT,CASSRTATNEKLFF
TRBJ2-1,TRBD1,few,TRBV6-2/TRBV6-3,TGTGCCAGCAGTACCGGGACAGGGGCGGATGAGCAGTTCTTC,CASSTGTGADEQFF
TRBJ2-2,TRBD1,few,TRBV7-2,TGTGCCACCAAGGGACAGGGGAACACCGGGGAGCTGTTTTTT,CATKGQGNTGELFF
TRBJ1-2,.,.,TRBV7-2,TGTGCCAGCAGCTTAGAGACAGTCTATGGCTACACCTTC,CASSLETVYGYTF